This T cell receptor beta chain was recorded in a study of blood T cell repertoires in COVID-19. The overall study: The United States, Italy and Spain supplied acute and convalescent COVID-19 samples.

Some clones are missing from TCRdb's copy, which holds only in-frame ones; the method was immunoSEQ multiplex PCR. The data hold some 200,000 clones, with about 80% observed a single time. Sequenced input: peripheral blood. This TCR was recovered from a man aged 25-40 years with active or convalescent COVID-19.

CDR3 amino acids: CASSEAGGMASTDTQYF. The CDR3, as DNA: TGTGCCAGCAGTGAAGCTGGGGGGATGGCTAGCACAGATACGCAGTATTTT. The chain joins TRBV6-1 to TRBJ2-3; a possible D gene is TRBD2 (6 bases). Trimming left V 0 bases short and J 0 bases short, with 13 bases between. Looked up from germline, CDR1 is MNHNS and CDR2 is SASEGT. The CDR3 is 17 residues long.